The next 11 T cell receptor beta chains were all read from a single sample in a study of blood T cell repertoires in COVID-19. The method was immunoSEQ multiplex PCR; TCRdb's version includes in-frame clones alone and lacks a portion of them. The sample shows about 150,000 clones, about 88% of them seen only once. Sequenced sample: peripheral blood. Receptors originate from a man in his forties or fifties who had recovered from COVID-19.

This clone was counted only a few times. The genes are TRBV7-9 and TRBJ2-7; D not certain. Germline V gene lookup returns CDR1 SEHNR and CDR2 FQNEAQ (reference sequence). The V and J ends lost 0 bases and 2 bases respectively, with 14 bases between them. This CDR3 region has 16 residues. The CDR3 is CASSLARQTYPYEQYF. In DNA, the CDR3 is TGTGCCAGCAGCTTAGCGCGGCAGACCTACCCCTACGAGCAGTACTTC.

The CDR3 DNA sequence: TGTGCCAGTTACAGCTCAACTAATGAAAAACTGTTTTTT. It specifies CASYSSTNEKLFF. The rearrangement uses TRBV19 and TRBJ1-4, with D uncertain. The V gene lost 8 bases and the J gene lost 0 bases, with 7 bases spanning the gap. CDR1 is LNHDA, CDR2 SQIVND, per germline (reference sequence). This CDR3 is 13 amino acids long.

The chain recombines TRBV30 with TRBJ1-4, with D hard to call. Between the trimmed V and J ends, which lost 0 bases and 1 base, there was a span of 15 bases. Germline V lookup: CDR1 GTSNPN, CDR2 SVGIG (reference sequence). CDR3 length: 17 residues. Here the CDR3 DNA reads TGTGCCTGGAGTGTCGGGGTGAGGAAGTTAACTAATGAAAAACTGTTTTTT. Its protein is CAWSVGVRKLTNEKLFF.

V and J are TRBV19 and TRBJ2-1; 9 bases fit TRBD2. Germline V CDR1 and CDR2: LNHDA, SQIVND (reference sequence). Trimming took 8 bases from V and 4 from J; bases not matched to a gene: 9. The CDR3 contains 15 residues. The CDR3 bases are TGTGCCAGTTGTCCCACTAGCGGGCCTTACAATGAGCAGTTCTTC. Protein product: CASCPTSGPYNEQFF.

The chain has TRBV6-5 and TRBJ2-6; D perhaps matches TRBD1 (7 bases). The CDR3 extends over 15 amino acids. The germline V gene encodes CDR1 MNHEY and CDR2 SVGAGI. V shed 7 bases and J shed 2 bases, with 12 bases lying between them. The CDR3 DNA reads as TGTGCCAGCACCCGCAGGGGGGCTGGGGCCAACGTCCTGACTTTC. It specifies CASTRRGAGANVLTF.

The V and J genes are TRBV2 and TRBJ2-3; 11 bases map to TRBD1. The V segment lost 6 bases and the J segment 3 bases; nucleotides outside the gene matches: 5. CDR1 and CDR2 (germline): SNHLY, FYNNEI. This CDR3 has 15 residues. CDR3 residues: CASRGTGGGTDTQYF. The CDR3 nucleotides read TGTGCCAGCAGGGGGACAGGGGGAGGGACAGATACGCAGTATTTT.

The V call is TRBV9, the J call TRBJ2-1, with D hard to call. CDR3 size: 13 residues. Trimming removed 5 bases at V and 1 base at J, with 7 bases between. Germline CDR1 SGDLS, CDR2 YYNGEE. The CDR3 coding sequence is TGTGCCAGCAGTACGGAGTCCTACAATGAGCAGTTCTTC. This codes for CASSTESYNEQFF. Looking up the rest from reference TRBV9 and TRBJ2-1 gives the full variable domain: DSGVTQTPKHLITATGQRVTLRCSPRSGDLSVYWYQQSLDQGLQFLIQYYNGEERAKGNILERFSAQQFPDLHSELNLSSLELGDSALYFCASSTESYNEQFFGPGTRLTVL.

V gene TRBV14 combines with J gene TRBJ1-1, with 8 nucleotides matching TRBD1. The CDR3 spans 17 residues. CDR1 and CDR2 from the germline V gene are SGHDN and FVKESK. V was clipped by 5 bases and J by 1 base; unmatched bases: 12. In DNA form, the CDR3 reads TGTGCCAGCAGCTACCGGACAGGGCCCGTCGGGAACACTGAAGCTTTCTTT. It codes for CASSYRTGPVGNTEAFF.

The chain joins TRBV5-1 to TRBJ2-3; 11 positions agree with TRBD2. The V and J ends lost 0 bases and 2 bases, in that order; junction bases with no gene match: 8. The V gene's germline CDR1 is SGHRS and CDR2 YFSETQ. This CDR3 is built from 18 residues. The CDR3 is CASSLASIAGGNTDTQYF. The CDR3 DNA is TGCGCCAGCAGCTTGGCTTCAATAGCGGGAGGGAACACAGATACGCAGTATTTT.

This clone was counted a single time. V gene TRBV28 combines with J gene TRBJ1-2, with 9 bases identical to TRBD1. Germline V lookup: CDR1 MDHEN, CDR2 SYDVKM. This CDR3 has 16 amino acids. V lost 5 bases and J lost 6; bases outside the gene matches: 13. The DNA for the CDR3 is TGTGCCAGCAGTCTGGACAGGGGCCTTCCTCCCGATGGCTACACCTTC. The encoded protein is CASSLDRGLPPDGYTF.

This CDR3 is CASRSGTLLGEKLFF. The DNA of the CDR3 is TGTGCCAGCAGGTCAGGGACTCTACTAGGGGAAAAACTGTTTTTT. The V call is TRBV5-8, the J call TRBJ1-4; weak D call: TRBD1 (5 bases). V was clipped by 5 bases and J by 8 bases, with 19 bases between them. This CDR3 contains 15 residues. The germline V gene encodes CDR1 SGHTS and CDR2 YDEGEE.